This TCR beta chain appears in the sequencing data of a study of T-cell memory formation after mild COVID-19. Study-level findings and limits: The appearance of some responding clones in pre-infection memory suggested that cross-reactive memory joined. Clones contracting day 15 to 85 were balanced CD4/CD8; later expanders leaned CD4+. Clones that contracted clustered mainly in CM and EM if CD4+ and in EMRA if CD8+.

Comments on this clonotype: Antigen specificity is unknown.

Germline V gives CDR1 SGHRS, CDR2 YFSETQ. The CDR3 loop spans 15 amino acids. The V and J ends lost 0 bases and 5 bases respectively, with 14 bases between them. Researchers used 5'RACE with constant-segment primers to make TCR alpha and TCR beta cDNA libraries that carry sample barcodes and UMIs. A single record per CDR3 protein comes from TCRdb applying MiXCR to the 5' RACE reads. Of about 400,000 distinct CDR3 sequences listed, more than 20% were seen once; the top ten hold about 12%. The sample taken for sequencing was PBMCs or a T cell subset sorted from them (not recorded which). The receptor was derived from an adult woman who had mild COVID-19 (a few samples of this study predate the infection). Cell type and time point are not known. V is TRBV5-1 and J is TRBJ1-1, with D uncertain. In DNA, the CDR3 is TGCGCCAGCAGCTTGGCTACCGGGTATGGTACTGAAGCTTTCTTT. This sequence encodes CASSLATGYGTEAFF.